This T cell receptor (beta chain) was observed in a study of T cell repertoires in cytomegalovirus infection. Findings and limits, study-wide: HLA-C-restricted TCR beta clonotypes specific for CMV led the ex vivo response.

Via MiXCR, TCRdb re-called the reads, giving one row per CDR3 protein. The table includes fewer than 350,000 distinct CDR3 sequences, 15% to 20% detected once. Trimming removed 7 bases at V and 9 bases at J, with 16 bases between. This CDR3 is 14 amino acids long. Looked up from germline, CDR1 is SNHLY and CDR2 is FYNNEI. A word on this clonotype: What it binds is not known.

The chain recombines TRBV2 with TRBJ1-6; D is possibly TRBD1 (6 bases). Source material: PBMCs. This sequence was found in a human donor in good health (CMV status not recorded). Some clones in this sample may be carry-over from other donors' samples. In DNA form, the CDR3 reads TGTGCCAGCACTAAACAGGGCTTTAGTTCACCCCTCCACTTT. Protein sequence: CASTKQGFSSPLHF.